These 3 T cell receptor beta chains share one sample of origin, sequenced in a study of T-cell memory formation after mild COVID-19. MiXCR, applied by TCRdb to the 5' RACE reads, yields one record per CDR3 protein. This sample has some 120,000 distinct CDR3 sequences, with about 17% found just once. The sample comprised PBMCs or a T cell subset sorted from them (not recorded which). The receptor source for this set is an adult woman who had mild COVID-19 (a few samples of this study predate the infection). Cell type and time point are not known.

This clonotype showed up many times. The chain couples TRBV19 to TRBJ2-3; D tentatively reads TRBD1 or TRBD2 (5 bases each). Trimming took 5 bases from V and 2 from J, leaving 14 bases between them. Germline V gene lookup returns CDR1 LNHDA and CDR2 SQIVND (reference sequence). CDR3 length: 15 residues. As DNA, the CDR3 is TGTGCCAGTAGTTCCCTCGGGACCCCCACAGATACGCAGTATTTT. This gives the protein CASSSLGTPTDTQYF.

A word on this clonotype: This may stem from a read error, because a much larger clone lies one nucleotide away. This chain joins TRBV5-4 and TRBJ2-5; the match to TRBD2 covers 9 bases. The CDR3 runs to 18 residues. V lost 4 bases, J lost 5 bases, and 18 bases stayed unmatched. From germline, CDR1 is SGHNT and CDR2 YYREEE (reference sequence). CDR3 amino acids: CASSRPIGTSWGIETQYF. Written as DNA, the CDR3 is TGTGCCAGCAGCAGACCTATCGGGACTAGCTGGGGTATCGAGACCCAGTACTTC.

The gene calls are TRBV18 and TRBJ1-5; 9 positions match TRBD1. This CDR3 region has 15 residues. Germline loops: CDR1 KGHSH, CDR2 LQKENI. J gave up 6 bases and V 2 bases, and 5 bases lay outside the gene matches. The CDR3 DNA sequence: TGTGCCAGCTCACCAAACAGGGGGCAAGGTCAGCCCCAGCATTTT. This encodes CASSPNRGQGQPQHF.